Listed below are T cell receptor beta chains from one sample, sequenced in a study of T-cell memory formation after mild COVID-19. TCRdb re-called the 5' RACE reads with MiXCR, one entry per CDR3 protein. The profile shows roughly 160,000 distinct CDR3 sequences, under 15% of them singletons. Specimen: PBMCs or a T cell subset sorted from them (not recorded which). The origin of the receptors is a young man who had mild COVID-19 (a few samples of this study predate the infection). Cell type and time point are not known. The CDR3 runs from the conserved cysteine through the conserved F or W. D genes are given only for firm matches. Rows may omit the clone size; those that give it use once, few, many or a size class.

D: NA; size: many; J: TRBJ1-5; V: TRBV11-2; CDR3: CASSSDGFQPQHF; DNA: TGTGCCAGCAGCTCCGACGGGTTTCAGCCCCAGCATTTT
D: TRBD1; size: NA; J: TRBJ1-6; V: TRBV5-6; CDR3: CASSSSGTGSRSPLHF; DNA: TGTGCCAGCAGCTCCTCCGGGACAGGTTCGAGATCACCCCTCCACTTT
D: NA; size: many; J: TRBJ2-4; V: TRBV6-5; CDR3: CASSYGKLAKNIQYF; DNA: TGTGCCAGCAGTTACGGAAAGCTAGCCAAAAACATTCAGTACTTC
D: TRBD2; size: few; J: TRBJ2-7; V: TRBV6-4; CDR3: CASSASGGYEQYF; DNA: TGTGCCAGCAGTGCTAGCGGGGGTTACGAGCAGTACTTC
D: NA; size: once; J: TRBJ2-7; V: TRBV18; CDR3: CASSPDSSYEQYF; DNA: TGTGCCAGCTCACCTGACAGCTCCTACGAGCAGTACTTC
D: NA; size: many; J: TRBJ1-1; V: TRBV4-1; CDR3: CASGDFRSAEAFF; DNA: TGCGCCAGCGGGGACTTTCGAAGCGCTGAAGCTTTCTTT
D: NA; size: NA; J: TRBJ2-2; V: TRBV6-5; CDR3: CATREDSNTGELFF; DNA: TGTGCCACCAGGGAGGACAGCAACACCGGGGAGCTGTTTTTT
D: NA; size: NA; J: TRBJ2-1; V: TRBV5-1; CDR3: CASSPGEAYNEQFF; DNA: TGCGCCAGCAGCCCCGGGGAAGCCTACAATGAGCAGTTCTTC
D: TRBD1; size: few; J: TRBJ2-1; V: TRBV5-1; CDR3: CASSLATGADEQFF; DNA: TGCGCCAGCAGCTTGGCTACAGGGGCGGATGAGCAGTTCTTC
D: NA; size: NA; J: TRBJ2-3; V: TRBV20-1; CDR3: CSARGEFGHTQYF; DNA: TGCAGTGCTAGAGGAGAATTCGGGCATACGCAGTATTTT
D: NA; size: few; J: TRBJ2-5; V: TRBV12-3/TRBV12-4; CDR3: CASSQDAGSQETQYF; DNA: TGTGCCAGCAGCCAAGACGCGGGGTCGCAAGAGACCCAGTACTTC
D: TRBD1; size: NA; J: TRBJ2-5; V: TRBV6-2/TRBV6-3; CDR3: CASTKRDRGLGQETQYF; DNA: TGTGCCAGCACAAAGCGGGACAGGGGGCTGGGTCAAGAGACCCAGTACTTC
D: NA; size: NA; J: TRBJ2-1; V: TRBV4-2; CDR3: CASSQDPGASYNEQFF; DNA: TGTGCCAGCAGCCAAGATCCGGGGGCCTCCTACAATGAGCAGTTCTTC
D: NA; size: few; J: TRBJ2-5; V: TRBV6-5; CDR3: CASSLNRDTETQYF; DNA: TGTGCCAGCAGTTTAAACCGGGACACAGAGACCCAGTACTTC
D: TRBD1; size: NA; J: TRBJ2-7; V: TRBV7-2; CDR3: CASSSRQGGSYEQYF; DNA: TGTGCCAGCAGCTCTCGACAGGGCGGCTCCTACGAGCAGTACTTC
D: TRBD1; size: NA; J: TRBJ1-1; V: TRBV7-9; CDR3: CASSLTDRGPGAFF; DNA: TGTGCCAGCAGCCTCACGGACAGGGGGCCTGGAGCTTTCTTT
D: NA; size: few; J: TRBJ2-1; V: TRBV11-2; CDR3: CASSLGDFNEQFF; DNA: TGTGCCAGCAGCTTAGGGGATTTTAATGAGCAGTTCTTC
D: NA; size: NA; J: TRBJ1-1; V: TRBV10-3; CDR3: CAIDKGGSATEAFF; DNA: TGTGCCATAGACAAGGGCGGGAGTGCCACTGAAGCTTTCTTT